This T cell receptor (beta chain) was documented in a study of OX40 agonist ivuxolimab in advanced cancers. Regarding the complete study: Ivuxolimab was an agonistic, fully human IgG2 monoclonal antibody directed against OX40 (CD134), a costimulatory receptor. Prior anti-PD-1, anti-PD-L1 or anti-CTLA-4 therapy was permitted, and 40% of dose-escalation patients had received checkpoint inhibitors. In the dose-escalation cohort, approximately 80% of patients were male, and the mean age was 60 years with a range of roughly 20 to 80. Partial responses were achieved by three dose-escalation patients, of whom one had hepatocellular carcinoma and two had cutaneous melanoma. Intravenous ivuxolimab was administered to patients every 2 weeks at six dose levels: 0.01, 0.1, 0.3, 1.5, 3 and 10 mg/kg. The paper covers the monotherapy dose-escalation part of the phase I ivuxolimab trial, which included N of about 50 patients. Peripheral TCRbeta sequencing was intended to test whether TCR sequence diversity was altered and clonal T-cell expansion was caused by ivuxolimab. Of the roughly 51 dose-escalation patients, hepatocellular carcinoma was present in about 20, melanoma in approximately 15, renal cell carcinoma in 9 and head and neck cancer in 9. Broader findings and caveats from the paper: Low levels of normalized T-cell clonal expansion were also shown by some nonresponding patients. The antigen specificity of the clonally expanded peripheral T cells was not determined. At doses of 0.1 to 3.0 mg/kg, clonal expansion of both CD4+ and CD8+ blood T cells was observed from baseline to week 6. In partial responders in the 0.1-3.0 mg/kg groups, normalized peripheral clonal expansion was found to be among the lowest, especially among CD8+ T cells. After ivuxolimab, more expanded clones were found on average in CD8+ T cells than in CD4+ T cells.

CDR1 and CDR2 are drawn from the germline V gene: SGHRS, YFSETQ. Reading from cysteine to phenylalanine, the CDR3 counts 16 amino acids. The entry retains the CDR3 DNA only, 48 bases that are in frame from base 1. V is clipped by 0 bases and J by 3 bases, and the sequence between their germline boundaries is 13 bases long. As for this clone: Its antigen is unknown. The input lacks base qualities; no much larger clone sits a single base away.

Patients with a history of autoimmune disease or receiving systemic immunosuppression were excluded from the trial. In every dose cohort, peripheral blood was drawn for TCR sequencing at baseline, cycle 4 day 1, and cycle 7 day 1. The samples were drawn from a first-in-human, open-label, multicenter phase I dose-escalation trial of ivuxolimab. The trial enrolled adults with locally advanced or metastatic head and neck squamous cell, hepatocellular, melanoma or renal cell carcinoma. Before TCR sequencing, CD4+ T cells and CD8+ T cells from peripheral blood were sorted into separate populations. Genomic DNA was isolated from the sorted cells so that the TCRbeta CDR3 region could be sequenced. TCRbeta CDR3 regions were sequenced using the immunoSEQ Assay. In its TCRdb copy, this immuneACCESS table keeps in-frame sequences only and misses some clones. Where compared with another copy, unresolved V genes explain less than half of these, and the others have no known cause. Here the sample has fewer than 80,000 clones; around 83% occur a single time. About 1% of the sample lies in the top ten.

The clonotype was recovered from an adult with an advanced solid tumor such as melanoma, head and neck, liver or kidney cancer. Sequencing used CD4+ or CD8+ T cells sorted from blood, obtained in a trial of the OX40 agonist ivuxolimab. This chain is built from TRBV5-1 and TRBJ1-3; the D gene cannot be named for sure. The encoded CDR3 is CASSLAGQARGNTIYF. The DNA sequence follows: TGCGCCAGCAGCTTGGCCGGTCAGGCGCGTGGAAACACCATATATTTT.